These 21 T cell receptor beta chains share one sample of origin, sequenced in a study of cytomegalovirus exposure and HLA in healthy donors. The study ran its PCR with 60 Vbeta and 13 Jbeta primers. Profiled with immunoSEQ multiplex PCR; TCRdb holds only in-frame clones, not every one. Among approximately 170,000 clones listed, 62% were seen once. The specimen sequenced was PBMCs. All receptors derive from a man aged 35-49 years in good health and CMV-seronegative.

This chain joins TRBV7-9 and TRBJ2-3, with 7 positions matching TRBD2. V lost 4 bases and J lost 2; bases outside the gene matches: 9. The CDR3 runs 16 residues. Looked up from germline, CDR1 is SEHNR and CDR2 is FQNEAQ (reference sequence). DNA of the CDR3: TGTGCCAGCAGCTCCCCTAGACTAGCTTCCACAGATACGCAGTATTTT. Its protein product is CASSSPRLASTDTQYF.

The chain couples TRBV6-1 to TRBJ2-7, with TRBD2 matching 7 bases. Trimming cost V 5 bases and J 1 base; bases outside gene matches: 5. The germline V gene has CDR1 MNHNS and CDR2 SASEGT. The CDR3 covers 14 residues. The CDR3 region has the DNA TGTGCCAGCAGTAGTCAGCGGGGATCCTACGAGCAGTACTTC. It is translated as CASSSQRGSYEQYF.

The V gene is TRBV5-4, the J gene TRBJ2-5; a possible D gene is TRBD1 (5 bases). The CDR3 length is 19 residues. V lost 0 bases and J lost 1, with 22 bases in between. The germline gives CDR1 SGHNT, CDR2 YYREEE (reference sequence). CDR3 bases: TGTGCCAGCAGCTTGGGCTTGGTGGACACCCTAACCCTCCAAGAGACCCAGTACTTC. It specifies CASSLGLVDTLTLQETQYF.

This sequence joins TRBV11-2 and TRBJ2-7; D may be TRBD1 (5 bases). The V and J ends lost 5 bases and 6 bases respectively, with 14 bases between them. The CDR3 loop spans 13 amino acids. Germline V lookup: CDR1 SGHAT, CDR2 FQNNGV. CDR3 sequence reads: CASSPARGPEQYF. The CDR3 DNA is TGTGCCAGCAGCCCGGCAAGGGGCCCCGAGCAGTACTTC.

CDR3 region: CASSVGLARTDTQYF. As DNA, the CDR3 is TGTGCCAGCAGCGTGGGACTAGCCCGCACAGATACGCAGTATTTT. The chain has TRBV9 and TRBJ2-3; 9 positions match TRBD2. Germline V gene sequence: CDR1 SGDLS, CDR2 YYNGEE. This CDR3 spans 15 amino acids. Trimming removed 2 bases from V and 1 base from J; junction bases left unmatched: 2. The full variable domain, rest sourced from reference TRBV9 and TRBJ2-3, is DSGVTQTPKHLITATGQRVTLRCSPRSGDLSVYWYQQSLDQGLQFLIQYYNGEERAKGNILERFSAQQFPDLHSELNLSSLELGDSALYFCASSVGLARTDTQYFGPGTRLTVL.

This clone was detected once. The rearrangement links TRBV6-1 to TRBJ2-7; D is perhaps TRBD2 (5 bases). Germline V gene lookup returns CDR1 MNHNS and CDR2 SASEGT. Trimming cost V 3 bases and J 2 bases, with 5 bases left between them. The CDR3 is 12 residues long. CDR3 protein: CASSDGAYEQYF. The CDR3 DNA sequence: TGTGCCAGCAGTGACGGGGCCTACGAGCAGTACTTC.

This clone was counted a few times. V usage is TRBV14 and J usage is TRBJ2-5; 13 bases are shared with TRBD2. The CDR3 runs 15 residues. From germline, CDR1 is SGHDN and CDR2 FVKESK. V dropped 4 bases and J dropped 14; count of bases not matched to a gene: 13. CDR3 sequence: CASSPFRTSGSNTYF. The DNA for the CDR3 is TGTGCCAGCAGCCCTTTTCGGACTAGCGGGAGTAACACATACTTC.

The chain's CDR3 is CASSYQLLAGGETQYF. The CDR3 DNA is TGTGCCAGCAGTTACCAACTTCTAGCGGGAGGAGAGACCCAGTACTTC. This chain uses TRBV6-5 with TRBJ2-5; 11 bases agree with TRBD2. CDR1 and CDR2 (germline): MNHEY, SVGAGI. J gave up 4 bases and V 2 bases, and 6 bases lay outside the gene matches. The CDR3 is 16 amino acids.

The chain uses TRBV2 and TRBJ1-4; 9 bases fit TRBD1. The CDR3 is 15 amino acids. The ends lost 6 bases at V and 7 bases at J; junction bases unmatched: 9. CDR1 is SNHLY, CDR2 FYNNEI, per germline. The CDR3 loop reads CASSVQGARGEKLFF. The CDR3 nucleotides read TGTGCCAGCAGCGTACAGGGGGCTCGGGGTGAAAAACTGTTTTTT.

This rearrangement joins TRBV9 to TRBJ2-5; 10 bases agree with TRBD2. CDR1 is SGDLS and CDR2 is YYNGEE in the germline V gene. J lost 5 bases, V lost 0 bases, and 4 bases had no gene match. The CDR3 is 15 residues long. The CDR3 coding sequence is TGTGCCAGCAGCGTAGCTAGCGGGAGTGGGGAGACCCAGTACTTC. Translated, it gives CASSVASGSGETQYF.

This clone was seen only a few times. This rearrangement joins TRBV19 to TRBJ1-4; D not resolved. The length of the CDR3 is 13 residues. Per germline, CDR1 LNHDA and CDR2 SQIVND (reference sequence). V was trimmed by 5 bases and J by 0 bases, leaving 4 bases between them. The CDR3 DNA sequence: TGTGCCAGTAGTCGGTCAACTAATGAAAAACTGTTTTTT. Amino acids: CASSRSTNEKLFF. The variable domain in full, with the rest retrieved from reference TRBV19 and TRBJ1-4, is DGGITQSPKYLFRKEGQNVTLSCEQNLNHDAMYWYRQDPGQGLRLIYYSQIVNDFQKGDIAEGYSVSREKKESFPLTVTSAQKNPTAFYLCASSRSTNEKLFFGSGTQLSVL.

This clone was observed a few times. The CDR3 spells CASSGLVLSPLHF. CDR3 bases: TGTGCCAGCAGCGGCCTAGTTCTTTCACCCCTCCACTTT. The chain combines TRBV7-9 with TRBJ1-6; D not certain. V gave up 5 bases and J gave up 9 bases, with 11 bases separating them. CDR1 is SEHNR, CDR2 FQNEAQ, per germline (reference sequence). This CDR3 comprises 13 residues.

The chain employs TRBV7-9 and TRBJ2-7; 9 positions match TRBD2. The V gene's germline CDR1 is SEHNR and CDR2 FQNEAQ (reference sequence). CDR3 length: 14 amino acids. With V trimmed by 1 base and J by 4 bases, 2 bases remained unmatched. The CDR3, as DNA: TGTGCCAGCAGCTTAGGTGCGGGAGGGTACGAGCAGTACTTC. Its translation: CASSLGAGGYEQYF.

The chain has TRBV5-4 and TRBJ2-1; 8 bases are shared with TRBD2. Per the germline V gene, CDR1 is SGHNT and CDR2 is YYREEE (reference sequence). The trim removed 4 bases at V and 6 bases at J, leaving 12 bases unmatched. The CDR3 totals 16 residues. The DNA for the CDR3 is TGTGCCAGCAGCCCCCCCACGACTAGCGCTACCAATGAGCAGTTCTTC. Residues: CASSPPTTSATNEQFF.

This clone occurred a few times. V usage is TRBV28 and J usage is TRBJ1-1; unclear D gene. The germline CDR1 and CDR2 sequences are MDHEN and SYDVKM. V was cut by 3 bases and J by 0 bases, with 8 bases left in between. The CDR3 loop spans 14 amino acids. The CDR3 reads CASSFTVVNTEAFF. The DNA of the CDR3 is TGTGCCAGCAGTTTTACCGTAGTGAACACTGAAGCTTTCTTT.

Points on this clone: Germline is not matched at one junction end, which may reflect a read error. This rearrangement joins TRBV11-2 to TRBJ2-7; TRBD1 or TRBD2 may be the D gene (7 bases each). The CDR3 length is 13 residues. The germline V gene encodes CDR1 SGHAT and CDR2 FQNNGV. CDR3 loop: CASSLDREGEQYF. CDR3 nucleotides: TGTGCCAGCAGTTTAGACAGGGAGGGCGAGCAGTACTTC.

The genes are TRBV5-1 and TRBJ2-2; D remains unclear. CDR3 length: 14 residues. Trimming pared 0 bases from V and 4 bases from J, leaving 7 bases between. Germline-derived CDR1 and CDR2 are SGHRS and YFSETQ. CDR3 residues: CASSLVGATGELFF. The DNA for the CDR3 is TGCGCCAGCAGCTTGGTCGGAGCCACCGGGGAGCTGTTTTTT.

Note on this clone: The sample holds other DNA sequences that translate to the same CDR3. J is TRBJ2-7 and V is TRBV18; TRBD2 aligns across 12 bases. Per germline, CDR1 KGHSH and CDR2 LQKENI. Trimming removed 3 bases from V and 2 bases from J; junction bases left unmatched: 2. The CDR3 is made up of 15 amino acids. The CDR3 DNA reads as TGTGCCAGCTCACCGGGACTAGCGGGCACCTACGAGCAGTACTTC. Protein sequence: CASSPGLAGTYEQYF.

CDR3 sequence: CASSKALGGLRGPSGVVDKNIQYF. The CDR3 DNA reads as TGTGCCAGCAGCAAAGCGCTGGGGGGACTCCGTGGGCCGTCGGGGGTAGTTGACAAAAACATTCAGTACTTC. This chain joins TRBV21-1 and TRBJ2-4; TRBD2 is the table's D call, not checked against the DNA. TRBV21-1 is tagged as a pseudogene. The CDR3 consists of 24 residues.

The chain is built from TRBV5-4 and TRBJ2-7, with 7 bases fitting TRBD2. The V gene end was trimmed by 0 bases and the J gene end by 6 bases; junction bases not matched to a gene: 12. CDR1 and CDR2 (germline): SGHNT, YYREEE (reference sequence). The CDR3 is 16 residues long. CDR3 in amino acids: CASSLAGGTTEGEQYF. For the CDR3, the DNA is TGTGCCAGCAGCTTGGCCGGGGGGACTACCGAGGGCGAGCAGTACTTC.

The V gene is TRBV7-4, the J gene TRBJ2-7; D is perhaps TRBD2 (7 bases). The CDR3 has 15 amino acids. The V gene lost 3 bases and the J gene lost 1 base, with 13 bases spanning the gap. Per germline, CDR1 SGHVT and CDR2 SQSDAQ. The CDR3 spells CASSFCRGGSYEQYF. CDR3 DNA: TGTGCCAGCAGCTTCTGTAGGGGGGGGTCCTACGAGCAGTACTTC. The entire variable domain, with the rest obtained from reference TRBV7-4 and TRBJ2-7, is as follows: GAGVSQSPRYKVAKRGRDVALRCDSISGHVTLYWYRQTLGQGSEVLTYSQSDAQRDKSGRPSGRFSAERPERSVSTLKIQRTEQGDSAVYLCASSFCRGGSYEQYFGPGTRLTVT.